These 18 T cell receptor beta chains were sequenced from one sample in a study of blood T cell repertoires in COVID-19. Measured with immunoSEQ multiplex PCR; TCRdb has only the in-frame clones, and not every one. This table holds under 200,000 clones, under 90% found once. Sequenced input: peripheral blood. These receptors originate from a man aged 60 to 69 with acute or convalescent COVID-19.

This chain connects TRBV25-1 to TRBJ1-2; 7 nucleotides match TRBD1. Trimming took 7 bases from V and 0 from J; bases not matched to a gene: 8. The CDR3 is made up of 15 amino acids. Germline V gives CDR1 MGHDK, CDR2 SYGVNS. CDR3 region: CASKSPGGTNYGYTF. The CDR3 DNA reads as TGTGCCAGCAAGTCACCAGGGGGTACTAACTATGGCTACACCTTC.

The chain employs TRBV24-1 and TRBJ2-3; 9 nucleotides align to TRBD1. V was pared by 3 bases and J by 3 bases, with 3 bases of the junction left unmatched. Germline CDR1 KGHDR, CDR2 SFDVKD. This CDR3 has 15 residues. Here the CDR3 reads CATSDTGGRTDTQYF. The CDR3 coding sequence is TGTGCCACCAGTGATACAGGGGGCCGGACAGATACGCAGTATTTT.

The genes are TRBV7-2 and TRBJ2-1; 10 bases fit TRBD2. Germline V gene lookup returns CDR1 SGHTA and CDR2 FQGNSA. The CDR3 sequence is 16 residues long. V shed 2 bases and J 5 bases; nucleotides not matched to a gene: 6. This chain's CDR3 is CASSLMASGGNNEQFF. In DNA, the CDR3 is TGTGCCAGCAGCTTAATGGCTAGCGGGGGTAACAATGAGCAGTTCTTC.

The chain carries TRBV6-5 and TRBJ2-1; 10 nucleotides align to TRBD2. The CDR3 has 16 amino acids. V shed 0 bases, J shed 8 bases, and the junction held 7 bases outside the gene matches. In germline, CDR1 is MNHEY, CDR2 SVGAGI. CDR3 protein: CASSYSASGGRDEQFF. In nucleotides, the CDR3 is TGTGCCAGCAGTTACTCGGCTAGCGGGGGTAGGGATGAGCAGTTCTTC.

In its sample, this clone was seen once. The rearrangement links TRBV19 to TRBJ1-1; D may be TRBD1 (5 bases). Germline V gene data show CDR1 as LNHDA and CDR2 as SQIVND (reference sequence). This CDR3 has 12 amino acids. The V gene lost 5 bases and the J gene lost 4 bases, with 8 bases spanning the gap. Written as DNA, the CDR3 is TGTGCCAGTAGTTGGGGCGCCACTGAAGCTTTCTTT. As protein: CASSWGATEAFF.

The chain carries TRBV6-5 and TRBJ2-3; D possibly corresponds to TRBD1 (5 bases). The CDR3 is 14 amino acids. Per germline, CDR1 MNHEY and CDR2 SVGAGI. V was trimmed by 2 bases and J by 4 bases, leaving 10 bases between them. The CDR3 sequence is CASSYQTVPDTQYF. In nucleotides, the CDR3 is TGTGCCAGCAGTTACCAGACAGTTCCAGATACGCAGTATTTT.

J is TRBJ2-1 and V is TRBV10-3; TRBD2 matches at 9 bases. The CDR3 spans 15 residues. CDR1 is ENHRY and CDR2 is SYGVKD in the germline V gene. The V segment lost 6 bases and the J segment 4 bases; nucleotides outside the gene matches: 7. CDR3 sequence: CAISDPGLAYNEQFF. CDR3 coding DNA: TGTGCCATCAGCGACCCGGGACTAGCTTACAATGAGCAGTTCTTC.

With regard to this clone: One junction end disagrees with the germline gene, perhaps due to a read error. The rearrangement joins TRBV19 to TRBJ1-2; no reliable D call. The CDR3 has 13 amino acids. Germline V gene data show CDR1 as LNHDA and CDR2 as SQIVND (reference sequence). Here the CDR3 DNA reads TGTGCCAGTAGTCTAGAGAGGTTTTATGGCTACACCTTC. The encoded protein is CASSLERFYGYTF. The whole variable domain, remainder taken from reference TRBV19 and TRBJ1-2, is DGGITQSPKYLFRKEGQNVTLSCEQNLNHDAMYWYRQDPGQGLRLIYYSQIVNDFQKGDIAEGYSVSREKKESFPLTVTSAQKNPTAFYLCASSLERFYGYTFGSGTRLTVV.

This clone occurred a few times. This rearrangement joins TRBV10-2 to TRBJ1-3; 8 bases map to TRBD1. The germline gives CDR1 WSHSY, CDR2 SAAADI. CDR3 length: 12 amino acids. With V trimmed by 4 bases and J by 9 bases, 2 bases remained unmatched. The CDR3 spells CASSGQGSTIYF. The CDR3 DNA reads as TGCGCCAGCAGTGGACAGGGGAGCACCATATATTTT.

The V and J genes are TRBV15 and TRBJ1-5; 9 bases are a match to TRBD1. Germline V lookup: CDR1 LNHNV, CDR2 YYDKDF (reference sequence). The CDR3 is 14 residues long. The V and J ends lost 4 bases and 4 bases, in that order; junction bases with no gene match: 2. Here the CDR3 DNA reads TGTGCCACCAGCACGGACAGGGGAAATCAGCCCCAGCATTTT. Translation: CATSTDRGNQPQHF. The full variable domain, in which reference TRBV15 and TRBJ1-5 provide the parts outside the CDR3, is DAMVIQNPRYQVTQFGKPVTLSCSQTLNHNVMYWYQQKSSQAPKLLFHYYDKDFNNEADTPDNFQSRRPNTSFCFLDIRSPGLGDTAMYLCATSTDRGNQPQHFGDGTRLSIL.

The chain combines TRBV5-1 with TRBJ1-6, with 7 bases aligning to TRBD1. The CDR3 consists of 14 residues. Germline lookup yields CDR1 SGHRS and CDR2 YFSETQ. J lost 9 bases, V lost 4 bases, and 7 bases had no gene match. The CDR3, as DNA: TGCGCCAGCAGCAGGGACAGCCTGGGTTCACCCCTCCACTTT. Protein sequence: CASSRDSLGSPLHF.

This chain uses TRBV5-5 with TRBJ1-2; 10 bases fit TRBD1. This CDR3 is 15 amino acids long. Germline V lookup: CDR1 SGHKS, CDR2 YYEKEE (reference sequence). V gave up 4 bases and J gave up 3 bases; unmatched junction bases: 6. The CDR3 here is CASSVTGGWDYGYTF. The CDR3 DNA follows: TGTGCCAGCAGCGTGACAGGGGGCTGGGACTATGGCTACACCTTC. The full variable domain, with the rest looked up from reference TRBV5-5 and TRBJ1-2, is DAGVTQSPTHLIKTRGQQVTLRCSPISGHKSVSWYQQVLGQGPQFIFQYYEKEERGRGNFPDRFSARQFPNYSSELNVNALLLGDSALYLCASSVTGGWDYGYTFGSGTRLTVV.

This clone is deemed medium-sized. The rearrangement uses TRBV6-5 and TRBJ1-1; D might be TRBD1 (5 bases). V was clipped by 0 bases and J by 5 bases, with 7 bases between them. CDR1 is MNHEY and CDR2 is SVGAGI in the germline V gene. This CDR3 is 13 amino acids long. The CDR3 loop is CASSYSTATEAFF. Here the CDR3 DNA reads TGTGCCAGCAGTTACTCGACAGCAACTGAAGCTTTCTTT.

This chain uses TRBV24-1 with TRBJ2-2, with 14 positions matching TRBD2. Germline trimming cut 2 bases from V and 4 bases from J; bases unmatched to any gene: 2. From germline, CDR1 is KGHDR and CDR2 SFDVKD. The CDR3 is 17 residues long. The CDR3 region has the DNA TGTGCCACCAGTGATTGGACTAGCGGGGGGCTCACCGGGGAGCTGTTTTTT. Its protein is CATSDWTSGGLTGELFF.

This clone was found a few times. V is TRBV10-1 and J is TRBJ2-7; TRBD2 matches 7 bases. The CDR3 has 15 amino acids. Germline-derived CDR1 and CDR2 are WNHNN and SYGVQD (reference sequence). The J segment lost 0 bases and the V segment lost 2 bases, leaving 4 bases of the junction unmatched. In nucleotides, the CDR3 is TGCGCCAGCAGTGAGGGACTAGGAGACTCCTACGAGCAGTACTTC. Amino acids: CASSEGLGDSYEQYF.

This clone was observed a single time. The V gene is TRBV3-1 (or the pseudogene TRBV3-2), the J gene TRBJ2-7; 8 bases map to TRBD2. J lost 5 bases, V lost 3 bases, and 12 bases had no gene match. Looked up from germline, CDR1 is LGHDT and CDR2 is YNNKEL (reference sequence). The CDR3 is made up of 16 amino acids. The DNA of the CDR3 is TGTGCCAGCAGCCAGGGCGGGACTAGGGTTTTCGACGAGCAGTACTTC. Protein sequence: CASSQGGTRVFDEQYF.

The chain joins TRBV6-5 to TRBJ1-6; D is uncertain. Trimming removed 0 bases from V and 7 bases from J, with 4 bases in between. Germline-derived CDR1 and CDR2 are MNHEY and SVGAGI. This CDR3 region has 13 residues. The CDR3 sequence is CASSYSANSPLHF. The CDR3 DNA is TGTGCCAGCAGTTACTCGGCCAATTCACCCCTCCACTTT.

The chain uses TRBV6-4 and TRBJ2-1, with D possibly being TRBD2 (5 bases). Per the germline V gene, CDR1 is MRHNA and CDR2 is SNTAGT. The CDR3 totals 17 residues. V was pared by 4 bases and J by 3 bases, with 19 bases between. CDR3: CASSADRPSGRYNEQFF. The CDR3 region has the DNA TGTGCCAGCAGTGCCGACCGGCCCAGCGGCCGCTACAATGAGCAGTTCTTC.